This record covers a single T cell receptor beta chain. Its target is unknown. The CDR3 is 17 amino acids. TCRdb keeps only in-frame clones here, not all; method: immunoSEQ multiplex PCR. The sample contains approximately 2.4 million clones, more than 90% of which appear only once. This sample is part of a study of shared clonotypes between healthy human individuals. Study-level background: Each donor's CD8 memory used one plate, CD8 naive two, each CD4 subset three.

Overall study results and limits: A few donors had around 5% of their naive CD4 clonotypes in common. For sorted subsets, rarefaction showed incomplete sequencing despite large depth.

The TCR was taken from a man aged 18 to 35 in good health. The V gene is TRBV7-5, the J gene TRBJ2-7; the DNA was not used to check the table's D call, TRBD1. TRBV7-5 is classified as a pseudogene. What was sequenced was naive CD4+ T cells sorted from blood. Stated subset: CD45RA+ positively selected. The CDR3 DNA reads as TGTGCCAGAAGCTTCTATAGGGGGCATCCCTCCTTCTACGAGCAGTACTTC. Translation gives CARSFYRGHPSFYEQYF.